This TCR beta chain was found in a study of regulatory T cells in long-lasting Graves disease. In the case of this clonotype: One end of the junction does not line up with germline, which may come from a read error.

The time point: newly diagnosed GD, antithyroid drugs for less than 3 months. RNA isolated from PBMCs was used to make the TCR library. The CDR3 has 15 amino acids. The germline V gene encodes CDR1 SNHLY and CDR2 FYNNEI. CDR3-region Arm-PCR and iRepertoire HTBI primers produced the TCR beta libraries. TCRdb itself ran the multiplex PCR reads through MiXCR, one entry per CDR3 protein. The table records some 490,000 distinct CDR3 sequences, around 11% of them present only once. These records were also assigned to another study, of T cells in Graves' hyperthyroidism and ophthalmopathy. From that study: Diagnoses were established using clinical symptoms, serum thyroxine and TRAb, thyroid ultrasound and orbital computed tomography.

The rearrangement joins TRBV2 to TRBJ1-5; D possibly corresponds to TRBD1 (5 bases). The sample in question was peripheral blood mononuclear cells (PBMCs), obtained at new diagnosis, from a patient treated with antithyroid drugs. The clonotype was recovered from a woman between 25 and 40 years old with Graves disease. The CDR3 spells CASTTGRDPNQSQHF. The CDR3 DNA is TGTGCCAGCACTACAGGACGGGACCCCAATCAGTCCCAGCATTTT.